This T cell receptor (beta chain) is drawn from a study of blood T cells in healthy people across ages. The CDR3 has 15 amino acids. Trimming took 0 bases from V and 4 from J; bases not matched to a gene: 3. CDR1 is LGHDT and CDR2 is YNNKEL in the germline V gene (reference sequence). Study results and limitations: Changes seen in expanded clonotypes were possibly confounded by donor CMV status left unknown.

Together with a sample-barcoded 5' primer, a J-beta primer mix was included in a second PCR lasting about 7 to 12 cycles. TCRdb reprocessed the 5' RACE reads via MiXCR and lists one record per CDR3 protein. The data contain 850,000 to 1,300,000 distinct CDR3 sequences, under 55% of them seen just once; the ten biggest clones take up about 20%. This clonotype came up a few times. As yet, its antigen is unknown. V usage is TRBV3-1 and J usage is TRBJ1-2; 9 nucleotides agree with TRBD1. The sequenced sample was blood. The clonotype originates from a woman in her fifties or sixties in good health. CDR3 sequence: CASSQDDRGSYGYTF. CDR3 DNA sequence: TGTGCCAGCAGCCAAGATGACAGGGGGAGCTATGGCTACACCTTC.